These 23 T cell receptor beta chains share one sample of origin, sequenced in a study of T cell changes during pregnancy in multiple sclerosis. This table comes from immunoSEQ multiplex PCR, and its TCRdb copy is limited to in-frame clones, with some not included. Seen here are around 24,000 clones, 86% observed once, and the top ten hold approximately 8%. Here the sequenced sample was CD8+ T cells from peripheral blood mononuclear cells, taken in the first trimester of pregnancy. Source of these receptors: a female donor in good health, enrolled as a control in a pregnancy study.

The genes are TRBV5-6 and TRBJ2-7, with a weak D call TRBD2 (7 bases). The V gene lost 4 bases and the J gene lost 0 bases, with 17 bases spanning the gap. CDR1 and CDR2 (germline): SGHDT, YYEEEE. This CDR3 contains 16 residues. The CDR3 region has the DNA TGTGCCAGCAGCCGTCCCGGCGGGGGCTACTCCTACGAGCAGTACTTC. This translates into CASSRPGGGYSYEQYF.

The rearrangement uses TRBV2 and TRBJ1-5, with a tentative D call TRBD1 (6 bases). Germline lookup yields CDR1 SNHLY and CDR2 FYNNEI. Trimming removed 1 base from V and 3 bases from J, with 13 bases in between. The CDR3 has 16 amino acids. CDR3: CASSEGGQYANQPQHF. CDR3 coding DNA: TGTGCCAGCAGTGAAGGGGGACAATATGCCAATCAGCCCCAGCATTTT.

This rearrangement joins TRBV6-5 to TRBJ2-7; TRBD1 matches 10 bases. The CDR3 runs 14 residues. V trimming: 11 bases; J trimming: 0 bases; junction bases outside the gene matches: 7. CDR1 is MNHEY, CDR2 SVGAGI, per germline. This CDR3 reads CASQGQGPSYEQYF. For the CDR3, the DNA is TGTGCCTCCCAGGGACAGGGGCCCTCCTACGAGCAGTACTTC.

This chain joins TRBV6-5 and TRBJ1-3, with 9 bases identical to TRBD1. The V gene end was trimmed by 5 bases and the J gene end by 7 bases; junction bases not matched to a gene: 9. Germline CDR1 reads MNHEY; CDR2 reads SVGAGI. The CDR3 contains 15 residues. The CDR3 DNA is TGTGCCAGCAGTACCTACTACGGGACAGGGAACACCATATATTTT. It encodes CASSTYYGTGNTIYF.

The chain combines TRBV5-6 with TRBJ1-2; the match to TRBD1 covers 11 bases. CDR1 SGHDT and CDR2 YYEEEE come from the germline V gene. The CDR3 covers 17 residues. V trimming: 5 bases; J trimming: 4 bases; junction bases outside the gene matches: 13. CDR3 sequence: CASSFSYRDRGGYGYTF. DNA of the CDR3: TGTGCCAGCAGTTTTTCCTACCGGGACAGGGGGGGCTATGGCTACACCTTC.

The V and J genes are TRBV7-7 and TRBJ2-3; D gene unclear. The CDR3 is 14 residues long. Germline assignment: CDR1 SSHAT and CDR2 FNYEAQ (reference sequence). The DNA for the CDR3 is TGTGCTAGTTGTCAATTTACCAGCACAGATACGCAGTATTTT. Residues: CASCQFTSTDTQYF.

The chain combines TRBV7-8 with TRBJ1-1; D gene ambiguous. The CDR3 is 12 residues long. Between the trimmed V and J ends, which lost 1 base and 6 bases, there was a span of 6 bases. The germline V gene encodes CDR1 SGHVS and CDR2 FQNEAQ. CDR3 DNA sequence: TGTGCCAGCAGCTTAGATATCGCTGAAGCTTTCTTT. As protein: CASSLDIAEAFF.

V gene TRBV4-1 combines with J gene TRBJ2-3; 10 bases map to TRBD2. V was pared by 1 base and J by 3 bases, with 4 bases of the junction left unmatched. The germline gives CDR1 MGHRA, CDR2 YSYEKL. This CDR3 is built from 16 residues. This CDR3 is CASSQVQLAGTDTQYF. Here the CDR3 DNA reads TGCGCCAGCAGCCAAGTACAACTAGCGGGGACAGATACGCAGTATTTT.

The table lists this clone with a few counts. V usage is TRBV10-3 and J usage is TRBJ2-5, with 7 bases fitting TRBD1. Germline V gene lookup returns CDR1 ENHRY and CDR2 SYGVKD. This CDR3 region has 14 residues. The junction had 1 base not matched to a gene; V was cut back by 0 bases and J by 3 bases. The CDR3 sequence is CAISESDREETQYF. CDR3 in DNA: TGTGCCATCAGTGAGTCTGACAGGGAAGAGACCCAGTACTTC.

This chain uses TRBV7-9 with TRBJ1-4; 7 bases fit TRBD1. The CDR3 covers 17 residues. Germline assignment: CDR1 SEHNR and CDR2 FQNEAQ (reference sequence). V lost 2 bases to trimming and J lost 6 bases; unmatched junction nucleotides: 12. The CDR3 spells CASSLSDPRGFDEKLFF. In nucleotides, the CDR3 is TGTGCCAGCAGCTTATCGGACCCCAGGGGGTTTGATGAAAAACTGTTTTTT.

About this clone itself: The same CDR3 can be traced to other DNA sequences in this sample. This rearrangement joins TRBV7-3 to TRBJ2-1, with 11 bases matching TRBD2. Germline trimming cut 9 bases from V and 4 bases from J; bases unmatched to any gene: 2. Germline CDR1 reads SGHTA; CDR2 reads FQGTGA. The CDR3 has 13 amino acids. DNA for the CDR3: TGTGCCAGTAGCGGGGGGGGGTACAATGAGCAGTTCTTC. Translated: CASSGGGYNEQFF. The whole variable domain, remainder taken from reference TRBV7-3 and TRBJ2-1, is GAGVSQTPSNKVTEKGKYVELRCDPISGHTALYWYRQSLGQGPEFLIYFQGTGAADDSGLPNDRFFAVRPEGSVSTLKIQRTERGDSAVYLCASSGGGYNEQFFGPGTRLTVL.

Concerning this clone itself: One end of the junction varies from germline; a read error may be responsible. The chain uses TRBV4-2 and TRBJ1-3, with 7 bases that match TRBD1. The CDR3 has 16 residues. Germline assignment: CDR1 LGHNA and CDR2 YNFKEQ. CDR3 region: CAGSQGTDWGGNTIYF. For the CDR3, the DNA is TGTGCCGGCAGCCAAGGGACAGATTGGGGGGGAAACACCATATATTTT.

Written as DNA, the CDR3 is TGTGCCACCCTTACCTGGGGACAGGGGGACTCTGGGGCCAACGTCCTGACTTTC. Amino acid sequence: CATLTWGQGDSGANVLTF. The V and J genes are TRBV10-3 and TRBJ2-6, with TRBD1 identical over 11 bases. V was clipped by 10 bases and J by 0 bases; unmatched bases: 11. The CDR3 length is 18 residues. CDR1 and CDR2 from the germline V gene are ENHRY and SYGVKD.

The J gene is TRBJ1-5, the V gene TRBV5-5, with D unresolved. Germline CDR1 is SGHKS and CDR2 is YYEKEE (reference sequence). Trimming left V 6 bases short and J 0 bases short, with 13 bases between. This CDR3 is 15 amino acids long. CDR3: CASTLRGNSNQPQHF. The CDR3 bases are TGTGCCAGCACCCTAAGAGGGAATAGCAATCAGCCCCAGCATTTT.

The chain recombines TRBV9 with TRBJ2-3, with TRBD1 matching 8 bases. J gave up 5 bases and V 1 base, and 24 bases lay outside the gene matches. This CDR3 region has 21 residues. Germline lookup yields CDR1 SGDLS and CDR2 YYNGEE. The CDR3 reads CASSVLQRPVYAGGAEDTQYF. The CDR3 DNA reads as TGTGCCAGCAGCGTACTTCAAAGGCCGGTCTATGCAGGGGGCGCGGAAGATACGCAGTATTTT.

The genes are TRBV5-1 and TRBJ1-1; D is possibly TRBD1 (6 bases). Germline loops: CDR1 SGHRS, CDR2 YFSETQ. V lost 8 bases, J lost 2 bases, and 13 bases lay in between. The CDR3 extends over 13 amino acids. The CDR3 loop reads CASGDRTNTEAFF. For the CDR3, the DNA is TGCGCCAGTGGCGACAGGACCAACACTGAAGCTTTCTTT.

The J gene is TRBJ2-3, the V gene TRBV5-4; a possible D gene is TRBD2 (5 bases). V was cut by 3 bases and J by 2 bases, with 22 bases left in between. This CDR3 has 18 residues. Germline CDR1 reads SGHNT; CDR2 reads YYREEE (reference sequence). The CDR3 spells CASSWTPLATAHTDTQYF. The DNA for the CDR3 is TGTGCCAGCAGCTGGACCCCTCTAGCAACGGCTCACACAGATACGCAGTATTTT.

V usage is TRBV11-3 and J usage is TRBJ2-1; TRBD1 matches at 9 bases. V was pared by 1 base and J by 1 base, with 2 bases of the junction left unmatched. This CDR3 region has 16 residues. Germline values: CDR1 SGHNT, CDR2 YENEEA. The CDR3 nucleotides are TGTGCCAGCAGCTTAGCCGGGACAGGGTCCTACAATGAGCAGTTCTTC. Encoded protein: CASSLAGTGSYNEQFF.

By sample fraction, this clone is medium-sized. The J gene is TRBJ1-5, the V gene TRBV21-1; TRBD1, as called in the table, went unchecked against the DNA. TRBV21-1 is a pseudogene locus. The CDR3 spans 15 residues. The CDR3 DNA reads as TGTGCCAGCAGCAAACGGACAGGGAGGGGTCAGCCCCAGCATTTT. This sequence encodes CASSKRTGRGQPQHF.

This sequence joins TRBV7-3 and TRBJ2-7; 12 bases agree with TRBD1. Germline CDR1 reads SGHTA; CDR2 reads FQGTGA. The CDR3 spans 14 residues. Trimming at V came to 11 bases and at J to 5 bases, leaving 10 bases not matched to a gene. The CDR3 region has the DNA TGTGCCTCAGCCCGGGGACAGGGGGCACACGAGCAGTACTTC. Its translation is CASARGQGAHEQYF.

This chain connects TRBV28 to TRBJ1-2; weak D call: TRBD1 (6 bases). The germline CDR1 and CDR2 sequences are MDHEN and SYDVKM. The CDR3 contains 15 residues. V shed 4 bases and J shed 8 bases, with 20 bases lying between them. The DNA for the CDR3 is TGTGCCAGCAGTTCCCAGAGGGGGACCTGGGGCGGCTACACCTTC. Its translation is CASSSQRGTWGGYTF.

This chain uses TRBV5-4 with TRBJ2-3, with D maybe TRBD1 (6 bases). The ends were cut back, 4 bases at V and 6 bases at J, with 9 bases in the middle. Germline loops: CDR1 SGHNT, CDR2 YYREEE (reference sequence). This CDR3 comprises 12 residues. DNA of the CDR3: TGTGCCAGCAGCCGGGACAAGGATACGCAGTATTTT. Amino acids: CASSRDKDTQYF.

This clone showed up just once. The chain joins TRBV7-9 to TRBJ2-7, with D possibly TRBD1 on 6 matching bases. With 5 bases removed from V and 2 bases from J, the gap between germline ends came to 16 bases. In germline, CDR1 is SEHNR, CDR2 FQNEAQ (reference sequence). CDR3 length equals 15 residues. The CDR3 loop reads CASSPRLQGTYEQYF. The CDR3 region has the DNA TGTGCCAGCAGCCCTCGTCTACAGGGAACCTACGAGCAGTACTTC.